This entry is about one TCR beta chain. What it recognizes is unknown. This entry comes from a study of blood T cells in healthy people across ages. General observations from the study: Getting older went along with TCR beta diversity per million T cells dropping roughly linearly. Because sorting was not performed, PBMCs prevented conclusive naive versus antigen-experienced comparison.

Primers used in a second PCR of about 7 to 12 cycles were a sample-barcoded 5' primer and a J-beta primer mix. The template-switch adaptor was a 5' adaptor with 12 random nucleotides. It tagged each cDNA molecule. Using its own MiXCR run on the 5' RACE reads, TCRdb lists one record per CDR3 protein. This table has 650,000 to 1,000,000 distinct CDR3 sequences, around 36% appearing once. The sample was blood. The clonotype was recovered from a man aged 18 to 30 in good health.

CDR3 region: CAAGITDTQYF. CDR3 sequence (DNA): TGTGCTGCAGGAATCACAGATACGCAGTATTTT. The V call is TRBV3-1, the J call TRBJ2-3; D not certain. Germline assignment: CDR1 LGHDT and CDR2 YNNKEL (reference sequence). This CDR3 has 11 amino acids.